One sample yielded the 29 T cell receptor beta chains listed below, sequenced in a study of cytomegalovirus exposure and HLA in healthy donors. Vbeta (60) and Jbeta (13) primers were used in the PCR. This table comes from immunoSEQ multiplex PCR, and its TCRdb copy is limited to in-frame clones, with some not included. The sample lists about 190,000 clones, roughly 80% seen once, with over 1.5% in the top ten. Specimen: PBMCs. The source of these receptors is a woman younger than 30 in good health and CMV-seronegative.

V gene TRBV2 combines with J gene TRBJ2-5, with D tentatively TRBD1 (6 bases). Trimming stripped 6 bases from V and 2 bases from J, with 19 bases between. Germline CDR1 reads SNHLY; CDR2 reads FYNNEI. The CDR3 totals 16 residues. Here the CDR3 DNA reads TGTGCCAGCAGCCAATACAGGGCAGCCCAACAAGAGACCCAGTACTTC. The encoded protein is CASSQYRAAQQETQYF.

The chain links TRBV9 to TRBJ2-7; 7 bases agree with TRBD1. V trimming: 3 bases; J trimming: 2 bases; junction bases outside the gene matches: 8. The germline V gene encodes CDR1 SGDLS and CDR2 YYNGEE. This CDR3 has 15 residues. The CDR3 DNA follows: TGTGCCAGCAGCGCAGGACAGGACCCTACCTACGAGCAGTACTTC. Its protein is CASSAGQDPTYEQYF.

Notes on this clone: A read error may produce the germline difference seen at one junction end. The chain has TRBV6-6 and TRBJ2-1; TRBD2 might be the D (7 bases). CDR1 and CDR2 (germline): MNHNY, SVGAGI (reference sequence). CDR3 length: 11 amino acids. The CDR3 region has the DNA TGTGCCAGCAGGCAAGGGGGGGAGCGGTTCTTC. As protein: CASRQGGERFF.

The chain joins TRBV11-2 to TRBJ1-1; TRBD1 is a possible D gene (5 bases). V shed 3 bases and J shed 0 bases, with 11 bases lying between them. The CDR3 length is 15 residues. Germline V gene data show CDR1 as SGHAT and CDR2 as FQNNGV. This CDR3 is CASSFGAGVNTEAFF. The CDR3 region has the DNA TGTGCCAGCAGCTTTGGGGCAGGCGTGAACACTGAAGCTTTCTTT.

As concerns this clone: An end of the junction differs from the germline gene, which may be a read error. The chain joins TRBV6-5 to TRBJ1-6; possible D gene TRBD1, 5 bases. Germline CDR1 and CDR2: MNHEY and SVGAGI. The CDR3 has 14 residues. CDR3 protein: CASSYYGGNSPLHF. CDR3 nucleotide sequence: TGTGCCAGCAGCTACTATGGGGGGAATTCACCCCTCCACTTT.

V and J are TRBV9 and TRBJ2-1, with a possible D match to TRBD1 (6 bases). V was shortened by 0 bases and J by 3 bases, with 13 bases between the two germline ends. This CDR3 has 16 amino acids. CDR1 SGDLS and CDR2 YYNGEE come from the germline V gene. CDR3 bases: TGTGCCAGCAGCGTAGGGAGCCAGGGGATCTACAATGAGCAGTTCTTC. Encoded protein: CASSVGSQGIYNEQFF.

This chain uses TRBV27 with TRBJ1-1; TRBD1 is a possible D gene (6 bases). Germline lookup yields CDR1 MNHEY and CDR2 SMNVEV (reference sequence). The CDR3 spans 14 residues. V was clipped by 4 bases and J by 0 bases, with 9 bases between them. The CDR3 region is CASSSGHMNTEAFF. In DNA, the CDR3 is TGTGCCAGCAGTTCGGGACATATGAACACTGAAGCTTTCTTT.

This chain uses TRBV5-4 with TRBJ2-2, with TRBD1 matching 7 bases. Germline CDR1 is SGHNT and CDR2 is YYREEE (reference sequence). J lost 3 bases, V lost 2 bases, and 4 bases had no gene match. The CDR3 length is 15 residues. CDR3 loop: CASSFRGHYTGELFF. In DNA form, the CDR3 reads TGTGCCAGCAGCTTTAGGGGGCACTACACCGGGGAGCTGTTTTTT.

The rearrangement links TRBV5-6 to TRBJ2-3; D is possibly TRBD1 (8 bases). Trimming took off 2 bases at V and 2 bases at J, with 15 bases between the two ends. Germline V CDR1 and CDR2: SGHDT, YYEEEE. CDR3 length: 16 residues. CDR3 nucleotides: TGTGCCAGCAGCTTTGGACAGGGAGGGGCCACAGATACGCAGTATTTT. It translates to CASSFGQGGATDTQYF.

This sequence joins TRBV19 and TRBJ1-2; D is unresolved. Per germline, CDR1 LNHDA and CDR2 SQIVND (reference sequence). Between the trimmed V and J ends, which lost 5 bases and 0 bases, there was a span of 10 bases. This CDR3 comprises 14 residues. This chain's CDR3 is CASSGWAANYGYTF. The DNA of the CDR3 is TGTGCCAGTAGTGGATGGGCTGCTAACTATGGCTACACCTTC.

V usage is TRBV27 and J usage is TRBJ1-6; 7 nucleotides line up with TRBD1. The CDR3 covers 16 residues. With 1 base clipped from V and 7 bases from J, the junction kept 7 bases outside the gene matches. Germline CDR1 reads MNHEY; CDR2 reads SMNVEV (reference sequence). CDR3 residues: CASSLWTGTENSPLHF. CDR3 DNA sequence: TGTGCCAGCAGTTTATGGACCGGGACAGAAAATTCACCCCTCCACTTT.

The V gene is TRBV28, the J gene TRBJ2-3; 12 positions match TRBD1. V shed 7 bases, J shed 4 bases, and the junction held 12 bases outside the gene matches. This CDR3 region has 17 residues. Germline assignment: CDR1 MDHEN and CDR2 SYDVKM. CDR3 amino acids: CASTRRAGQGASDTQYF. DNA for the CDR3: TGTGCCAGCACCCGTAGGGCGGGACAGGGGGCCTCAGATACGCAGTATTTT.

The rearrangement uses TRBV5-4 and TRBJ2-7; the match to TRBD2 covers 7 bases. V gave up 4 bases and J gave up 5 bases; unmatched junction bases: 12. Looked up from germline, CDR1 is SGHNT and CDR2 is YYREEE (reference sequence). The CDR3 runs to 15 residues. Here the CDR3 reads CASSESLAEINEQYF. CDR3 coding DNA: TGTGCCAGCAGCGAAAGTCTAGCGGAAATCAACGAGCAGTACTTC.

The chain employs TRBV9 and TRBJ1-2; tentative D call: TRBD1 (6 bases). The CDR3 totals 19 residues. Trimming removed 3 bases from V and 5 bases from J, with 29 bases in between. Germline V gene data show CDR1 as SGDLS and CDR2 as YYNGEE. The CDR3 spells CASSAPGGGRGDGAYGYTF. The CDR3, as DNA: TGTGCCAGCAGCGCCCCCGGGGGGGGGCGCGGTGATGGAGCTTATGGCTACACCTTC.

The chain combines TRBV28 with TRBJ2-7; TRBD2 matches at 7 bases. The junction had 3 bases not matched to a gene; V was cut back by 6 bases and J by 4 bases. The germline V gene encodes CDR1 MDHEN and CDR2 SYDVKM. The CDR3 loop spans 12 amino acids. Here the CDR3 DNA reads TGTGCCAGCAGACTAGCGAGGTACGAGCAGTACTTC. Amino acid sequence: CASRLARYEQYF.

The CDR3 is CASSYGQGNGYTF. The CDR3 coding sequence is TGTGCCAGCAGTTACGGACAGGGTAACGGCTACACCTTC. The chain recombines TRBV6-5 with TRBJ1-2; 8 bases align to TRBD1. V shed 2 bases, J shed 8 bases, and the junction held 4 bases outside the gene matches. Germline CDR1 is MNHEY and CDR2 is SVGAGI. This CDR3 is built from 13 residues.

The CDR3 reads CASSFSGGYSNQPQHF. CDR3 nucleotide sequence: TGTGCCAGCAGCTTTTCTGGAGGATATAGCAATCAGCCCCAGCATTTT. The chain couples TRBV13 to TRBJ1-5; D unresolved. The V end was cut by 3 bases, the J end by 0 bases, with 12 bases between. The CDR3 runs 16 residues. The germline CDR1 and CDR2 sequences are PRHDT and FYEKMQ (reference sequence).

The rearrangement joins TRBV28 to TRBJ2-3; 11 bases line up with TRBD1. Germline V gene lookup returns CDR1 MDHEN and CDR2 SYDVKM. J was trimmed by 4 bases and V by 3 bases; bases with no gene match: 3. The CDR3 has 15 residues. CDR3 nucleotide sequence: TGTGCCAGCAGTTTGGCGGGACAGGGGGCAGATACGCAGTATTTT. As protein: CASSLAGQGADTQYF.

This clone was counted a single time. The chain joins TRBV6-6 to TRBJ1-5; TRBD1 is a possible D gene (6 bases). Germline V lookup: CDR1 MNHNY, CDR2 SVGAGI (reference sequence). V was pared by 7 bases and J by 5 bases, with 12 bases between. This CDR3 region has 13 residues. The CDR3 protein is CASNGGRYQPQHF. DNA for the CDR3: TGTGCCAGCAACGGGGGGCGATATCAGCCCCAGCATTTT.

The chain couples TRBV5-1 to TRBJ1-2, with TRBD1 identical over 9 bases. The junction had 14 bases not matched to a gene; V was cut back by 4 bases and J by 7 bases. The CDR3 runs 16 residues. Germline V gene sequence: CDR1 SGHRS, CDR2 YFSETQ. The CDR3 sequence: CASSIGQGMGSIGYTF. In DNA, the CDR3 is TGCGCCAGCAGCATAGGACAGGGGATGGGTAGTATTGGCTACACCTTC.

Details on this clone: One end of the junction varies from germline; a read error may be responsible. Here the CDR3 DNA reads TGTGCCAGCAGCGACTCCGCGGAAAGCTCCTACAATGAGCAGTTCTTC. Protein sequence: CASSDSAESSYNEQFF. The chain joins TRBV6-4 to TRBJ2-1; D gene uncertain. From germline, CDR1 is MRHNA and CDR2 SNTAGT. The CDR3 has 16 amino acids.

The rearrangement joins TRBV6-5 to TRBJ2-3; 10 bases fit TRBD2. Trimming took 5 bases from V and 2 from J; bases not matched to a gene: 4. Germline V gene sequence: CDR1 MNHEY, CDR2 SVGAGI. The CDR3 loop spans 15 amino acids. Written as DNA, the CDR3 is TGTGCCAGCAGTCGGACTAGCGGCTACACAGATACGCAGTATTTT. Its protein is CASSRTSGYTDTQYF.

The V call is TRBV7-9, the J call TRBJ1-1; D gene unclear. The ends were cut back, 1 base at V and 7 bases at J, with 10 bases in the middle. Germline V lookup: CDR1 SEHNR, CDR2 FQNEAQ (reference sequence). The CDR3 covers 13 residues. In DNA, the CDR3 is TGTGCCAGCAGCTTAGATGGAGCTTTTGAAGCTTTCTTT. Its translation is CASSLDGAFEAFF.

This sequence joins TRBV11-2 and TRBJ1-2; D is ambiguous. Germline V gives CDR1 SGHAT, CDR2 FQNNGV. This CDR3 has 13 residues. Trimming removed 1 base from V and 6 bases from J, with 9 bases in between. The DNA of the CDR3 is TGTGCCAGCAGCTTAGCGGTGCGGAATGGCTACACCTTC. Amino acid sequence: CASSLAVRNGYTF. Supplemented by reference TRBV11-2 and TRBJ1-2, the full variable domain reads EAGVAQSPRYKIIEKRQSVAFWCNPISGHATLYWYQQILGQGPKLLIQFQNNGVVDDSQLPKDRFSAERLKGVDSTLKIQPAKLEDSAVYLCASSLAVRNGYTFGSGTRLTVV.

V and J are TRBV28 and TRBJ2-6; D perhaps matches TRBD2 (6 bases). The CDR3 runs to 16 residues. Trimming took off 3 bases at V and 4 bases at J, with 13 bases between the two ends. Germline CDR1 and CDR2: MDHEN and SYDVKM. CDR3 sequence reads: CASSFLGGSGANVLTF. In nucleotides, the CDR3 is TGTGCCAGCAGTTTTTTGGGGGGTAGCGGGGCCAACGTCCTGACTTTC.

This clone was seen only a few times. The chain links TRBV5-8 to TRBJ2-3, with D possibly being TRBD2 (7 bases). The CDR3 has 15 residues. Between the trimmed V and J ends, which lost 1 base and 3 bases, there was a span of 12 bases. Per the germline V gene, CDR1 is SGHTS and CDR2 is YDEGEE. The DNA of the CDR3 is TGTGCCAGCAGCTTGACAGGGCGGGAGACAGATACGCAGTATTTT. Translation gives CASSLTGRETDTQYF.

This chain connects TRBV5-4 to TRBJ1-1; TRBD1 aligns across 8 bases. The V gene end was trimmed by 4 bases and the J gene end by 6 bases; junction bases not matched to a gene: 11. The CDR3 loop spans 15 amino acids. Looked up from germline, CDR1 is SGHNT and CDR2 is YYREEE (reference sequence). CDR3 in amino acids: CASSLQTGDGAEAFF. DNA of the CDR3: TGTGCCAGCAGCCTACAGACAGGGGACGGGGCTGAAGCTTTCTTT.

V usage is TRBV29-1 and J usage is TRBJ2-1, with 7 nucleotides matching TRBD2. V was clipped by 3 bases and J by 6 bases; unmatched bases: 5. This CDR3 has 13 residues. The V gene's germline CDR1 is SQVTM and CDR2 ANQGSEA. Written as DNA, the CDR3 is TGCAGCGTTGAGAGGACTAGAGTCAATGAGCAGTTCTTC. Its protein is CSVERTRVNEQFF.

The rearrangement joins TRBV7-3 to TRBJ2-5, with 8 bases matching TRBD2. From germline, CDR1 is SGHTA and CDR2 FQGTGA. The CDR3 length is 15 residues. J was trimmed by 5 bases and V by 2 bases; bases with no gene match: 7. The CDR3 DNA reads TGTGCCAGCAGCTTATCCCAGCGGGAGATGGAGACCCAGTACTTC. Translating it yields CASSLSQREMETQYF.